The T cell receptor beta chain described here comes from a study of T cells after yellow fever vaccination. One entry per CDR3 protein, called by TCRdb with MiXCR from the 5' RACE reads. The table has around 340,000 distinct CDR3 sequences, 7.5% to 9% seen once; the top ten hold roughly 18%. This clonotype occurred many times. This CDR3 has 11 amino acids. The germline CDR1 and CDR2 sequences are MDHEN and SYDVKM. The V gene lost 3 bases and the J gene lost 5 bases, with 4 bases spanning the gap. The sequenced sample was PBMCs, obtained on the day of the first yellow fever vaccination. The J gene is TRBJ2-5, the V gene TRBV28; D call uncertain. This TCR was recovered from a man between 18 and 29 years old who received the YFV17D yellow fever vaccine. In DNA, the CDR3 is TGTGCCAGCAGTTTCTGGGAGACCCAGTACTTC. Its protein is CASSFWETQYF.